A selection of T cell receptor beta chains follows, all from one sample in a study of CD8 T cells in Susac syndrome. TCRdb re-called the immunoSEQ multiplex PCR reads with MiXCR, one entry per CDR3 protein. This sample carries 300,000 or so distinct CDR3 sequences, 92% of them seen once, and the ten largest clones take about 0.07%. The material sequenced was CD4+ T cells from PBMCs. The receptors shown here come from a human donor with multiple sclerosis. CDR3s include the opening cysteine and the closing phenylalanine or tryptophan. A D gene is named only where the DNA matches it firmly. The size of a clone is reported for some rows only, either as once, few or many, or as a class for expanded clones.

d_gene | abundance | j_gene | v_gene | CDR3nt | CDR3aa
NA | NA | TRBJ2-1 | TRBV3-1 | TGTGCCAGCAGCCAAGGCCGGGGAGTTGAGCAGTTCTTC | CASSQGRGVEQFF
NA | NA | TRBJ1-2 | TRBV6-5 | TGTGCCAGCAGTTACGCGGGGATACGCAAGGACATTAATGGCTACACCTTC | CASSYAGIRKDINGYTF
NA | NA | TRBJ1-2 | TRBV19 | TGTGCCAGTCACAAGAACTATGGCTACACCTTC | CASHKNYGYTF
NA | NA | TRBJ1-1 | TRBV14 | TGTGCCAGCAGCCAAGAATTGAGGGGGGGTCGGAGCACTGAAGCTTTCTTT | CASSQELRGGRSTEAFF
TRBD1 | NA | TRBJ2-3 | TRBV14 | TGTGCCAGCAGCCAACGACAGGGGGTACGAGGTGATACGCAGTATTTT | CASSQRQGVRGDTQYF
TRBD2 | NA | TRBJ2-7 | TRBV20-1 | TGCAGTGCTAGGACTAGCTTCTACGAGCAGTACTTC | CSARTSFYEQYF
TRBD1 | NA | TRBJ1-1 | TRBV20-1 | TGCAGTGCTACACAACAGGGGAAGAGCGGCGCTGAAGCTTTCTTT | CSATQQGKSGAEAFF
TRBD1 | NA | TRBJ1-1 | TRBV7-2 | TGTGCCAGCAGCTTAATGCAAGTGGGCGACAGGGACACTGAAGCTTTCTTT | CASSLMQVGDRDTEAFF
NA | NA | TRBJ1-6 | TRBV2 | TGTGCCAGCAGTGCGGGCAGGCGCCGGTCAAATTCACCCCTCCACTTT | CASSAGRRRSNSPLHF
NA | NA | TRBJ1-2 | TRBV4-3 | TGCGCCAGCAGCCAAGATGCCGTAGAGGCAAGAGTTGGCTACACCTTC | CASSQDAVEARVGYTF
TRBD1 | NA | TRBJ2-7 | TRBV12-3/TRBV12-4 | TGTGCCAGCAGCCCGGGGACAGGGTCGCCCGAGCAGTACTTC | CASSPGTGSPEQYF
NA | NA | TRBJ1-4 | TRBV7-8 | TGTGCCAGCAGCCCTACCCGGGCGCCAGGAAAACTGTTTTTT | CASSPTRAPGKLFF
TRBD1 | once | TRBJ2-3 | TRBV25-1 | TGTGCCAGCAGCGAAGGGGGCCATACGCAGTATTTT | CASSEGGHTQYF
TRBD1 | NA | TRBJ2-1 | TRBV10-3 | TGTGCCATCAGTGATTCCGGGACAGGGGCGAATGAGCAGTTCTTC | CAISDSGTGANEQFF
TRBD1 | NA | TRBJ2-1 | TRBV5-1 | TGCGCCAGCAGCTTTCCGGGACAGGGGGCCAAAGGGGGATACAATGAGCAGTTCTTC | CASSFPGQGAKGGYNEQFF
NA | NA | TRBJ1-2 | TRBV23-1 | TGCGCCAGGGAGTGGGTGGGAAACTATGGCTACACCTTC | CAREWVGNYGYTF
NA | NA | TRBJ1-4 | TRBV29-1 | TGCAGCGTTGGAAGATCGGAGGAAAAACTGTTTTTT | CSVGRSEEKLFF
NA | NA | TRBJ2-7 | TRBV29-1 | TGCAGCGTTGCAACCCTGGAGGTCTACGAGCAGTACTTC | CSVATLEVYEQYF
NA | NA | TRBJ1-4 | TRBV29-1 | TGCAGCGTTGGGGTGTCTGGGCAGGGGAATGAAAAACTGTTTTTT | CSVGVSGQGNEKLFF
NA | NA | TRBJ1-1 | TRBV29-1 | TGCAGCGTTGGGGGGCGGGGGGACCCAAGACCTGAAGCTTTCTTT | CSVGGRGDPRPEAFF
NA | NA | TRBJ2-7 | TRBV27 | TGTGCCAGCAGTCCCCCGCCGGGACGGAACTACGAGCAGTACTTC | CASSPPPGRNYEQYF
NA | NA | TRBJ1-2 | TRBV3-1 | TGTGCCAGCAGCCAAAGGGGGGTCTATGGCTACACCTTC | CASSQRGVYGYTF
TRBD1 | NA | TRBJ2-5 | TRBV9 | TGTGCCAGCAGCGGGAGACAGGGTGGGGAGACCCAGTACTTC | CASSGRQGGETQYF
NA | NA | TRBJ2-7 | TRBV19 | TGTGCCAGTAGTCCCCAGGGGACCTCCTACGAGCAGTACTTC | CASSPQGTSYEQYF
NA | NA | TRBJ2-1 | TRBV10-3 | TGTGCCACCCGGGGACCCTCCTACAATGAGCAGTTCTTC | CATRGPSYNEQFF
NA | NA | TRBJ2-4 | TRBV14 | TGTGCCAGCAGCCAAGATGGGACTTGGGGGAGAGTTCAGTACTTC | CASSQDGTWGRVQYF
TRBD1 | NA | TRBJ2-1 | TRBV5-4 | TGTGCCAGCAGCTTCTACCGGGACAGGGTTAACAATGAGCAGTTCTTC | CASSFYRDRVNNEQFF
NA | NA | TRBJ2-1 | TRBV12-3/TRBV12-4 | TGTGCCAGCAGCCGCCAGGGACTTGGACGCGGCTCCTACAATGAGCAGTTCTTC | CASSRQGLGRGSYNEQFF
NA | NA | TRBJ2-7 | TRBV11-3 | TGTGCCAGCAGCGGGGGGAACGAGCAGTACTTC | CASSGGNEQYF
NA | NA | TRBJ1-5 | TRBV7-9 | TGTGCCAGCAGCTTGAGCAGGGGAAGTCCCAATCAGCCCCAGCATTTT | CASSLSRGSPNQPQHF
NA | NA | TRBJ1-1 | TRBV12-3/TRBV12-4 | TGTGCCAGCAGCGGAACCGGTGGGGTTACTGAAGCTTTCTTT | CASSGTGGVTEAFF
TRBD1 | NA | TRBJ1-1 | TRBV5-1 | TGCGCCAGCAGCTTGGCCGTCCTTAGACAGGGTAGGGACACTGAAGCTTTCTTT | CASSLAVLRQGRDTEAFF
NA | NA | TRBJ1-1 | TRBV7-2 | TGTGCCAGCAGTTTAGGACATGGAGACACTGAAGCTTTCTTT | CASSLGHGDTEAFF
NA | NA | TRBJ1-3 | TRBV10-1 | TGCGCCAGCAGTGGAGATGCCTCTGGAAACACCATATATTTT | CASSGDASGNTIYF
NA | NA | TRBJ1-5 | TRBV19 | TGTGCCAGCCAGAAGGGCTTGCCCTTTCAGCCCCAGCATTTT | CASQKGLPFQPQHF
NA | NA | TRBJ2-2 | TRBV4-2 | TGTGCCAGCAGCCAAGGGTCGGGGGAGAGGATCACCGGGGAGCTGTTTTTT | CASSQGSGERITGELFF
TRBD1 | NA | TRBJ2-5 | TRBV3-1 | TGTGCCAGCAGCCAGCTACCCCTTCGACAGGGTGGAGTTGAGACCCAGTACTTC | CASSQLPLRQGGVETQYF
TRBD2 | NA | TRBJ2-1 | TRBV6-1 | TGTGCCAGCAGGAGATCTACAGCTATGACTAGCGGGGGCTCCTACAATGAGCAGTTCTTC | CASRRSTAMTSGGSYNEQFF
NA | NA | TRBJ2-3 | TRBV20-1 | TGCAGTGCCACCCGGGACCTTGGCGCAGATACGCAGTATTTT | CSATRDLGADTQYF
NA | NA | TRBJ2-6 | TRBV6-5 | TGTGCCAGCAGTTACTCGGGACGGCACTCTGGGGCCAACGTCCTGACTTTC | CASSYSGRHSGANVLTF
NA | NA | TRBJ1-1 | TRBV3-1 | TGTGCCAGCAGCCAGGGGAACACTGAAGCTTTCTTT | CASSQGNTEAFF
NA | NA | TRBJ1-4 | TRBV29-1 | TGCAGCGTTGAAGGGGAGGGTGAAAAACTGTTTTTT | CSVEGEGEKLFF
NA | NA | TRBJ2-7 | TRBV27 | TGTGCCAGCAGCGTAGTCCGCGCGGACCCTCGTGAGCAGTACTTC | CASSVVRADPREQYF